This T cell receptor beta chain appears in the sequencing data of a study of CD8+ T cells in alopecia areata. The CDR3 has 18 amino acids. Germline V gives CDR1 SGHDT, CDR2 YYEEEE. The V segment lost 4 bases and the J segment 2 bases; nucleotides outside the gene matches: 7. Treatment of the sample: oral pan-JAK inhibitor, 5-10 mg twice daily. RNA, once extracted, was reverse transcribed into cDNA for use as the sequencing template. The protocol was immunoSEQ multiplex PCR, while the TCRdb copy is restricted to in-frame clones and leaves out a portion. The sample lists more than 150,000 clones, around 49% seen once, with 10% in the top ten. This clone showed up just a few times.

This rearrangement joins TRBV5-6 to TRBJ2-1, with 15 positions matching TRBD2. This sequence was found in a human donor with alopecia areata. Sequenced material: CD8+ T cells sorted from blood, taken at week 52, from a patient treated with tofacitinib. CDR3 sequence reads: CASSAGLAGGRTYNEQFF. Written as DNA, the CDR3 is TGTGCCAGCAGCGCGGGACTAGCGGGGGGCCGAACCTACAATGAGCAGTTCTTC.